Listed here are 28 T cell receptor beta chains from one sample, sequenced in a study of a mutant IDH1 vaccine in newly diagnosed glioma. Their antigen targets remain unknown. Method: immunoSEQ multiplex PCR; TCRdb's copy keeps in-frame clones and lacks some. Of about 38,000 clones listed, about four fifths are singletons. Time point defined: week 23, last vaccination. It was 300 ug of mutant IDH1 20-mer peptide that made up each vaccine dose, given with topical imiquimod. The sequenced sample was PBMCs, obtained from a glioma patient whose treatment included an IDH1 peptide vaccine. Source of these receptors: a man aged 35-49 years with glioma.

J is TRBJ2-1 and V is TRBV5-6; D remains ambiguous. The germline gives CDR1 SGHDT, CDR2 YYEEEE. Trimming took off 4 bases at V and 7 bases at J, with 6 bases between the two ends. The CDR3 consists of 11 residues. CDR3 region: CASSLLNEQFF. For the CDR3, the DNA is TGTGCCAGCAGCCTGCTTAATGAGCAGTTCTTC.

This clone was seen only a few times. The chain links TRBV9 to TRBJ1-5; the D is unclear. CDR3 length equals 14 residues. Trimming pared 0 bases from V and 0 bases from J, leaving 4 bases between. The germline V gene has CDR1 SGDLS and CDR2 YYNGEE. CDR3 nucleotide sequence: TGTGCCAGCAGCGTAGGCGGTAGCAATCAGCCCCAGCATTTT. Translation gives CASSVGGSNQPQHF.

The rearrangement joins TRBV6-5 to TRBJ2-1, with 8 bases matching TRBD2. There are 14 residues in the CDR3. Trimming at V came to 6 bases and at J to 2 bases, leaving 3 bases not matched to a gene. Germline V lookup: CDR1 MNHEY, CDR2 SVGAGI. CDR3 residues: CASRPGLAYNEQFF. CDR3 DNA sequence: TGTGCCAGCAGACCGGGACTAGCCTACAATGAGCAGTTCTTC.

This clone showed up just a few times. J is TRBJ1-2 and V is TRBV19; perhaps TRBD1 as D (6 bases). The germline V gene has CDR1 LNHDA and CDR2 SQIVND (reference sequence). This CDR3 contains 12 residues. V was trimmed by 6 bases and J by 8 bases, leaving 13 bases between them. CDR3 residues: CASRVRGYGYTF. Written as DNA, the CDR3 is TGTGCCAGTAGAGTCAGGGGATACGGCTACACCTTC. Full variable domain (outside the CDR3, taken from reference TRBV19 and TRBJ1-2): DGGITQSPKYLFRKEGQNVTLSCEQNLNHDAMYWYRQDPGQGLRLIYYSQIVNDFQKGDIAEGYSVSREKKESFPLTVTSAQKNPTAFYLCASRVRGYGYTFGSGTRLTVV.

This chain uses TRBV7-2 with TRBJ2-5; the D gene is possibly TRBD1 (5 bases). Trimming pared 5 bases from V and 4 bases from J, leaving 17 bases between. The CDR3 contains 15 residues. The germline CDR1 and CDR2 sequences are SGHTA and FQGNSA. The CDR3: CASSQQRGPLETQYF. Written as DNA, the CDR3 is TGTGCCAGCAGCCAGCAAAGGGGCCCCTTAGAGACCCAGTACTTC.

A word on this clone: Mismatch with germline at one junction end may stem from a read error. The chain employs TRBV7-7 and TRBJ2-5; TRBD1 agrees at 8 bases. The CDR3 sequence is 15 residues long. Germline values: CDR1 SSHAT, CDR2 FNYEAQ (reference sequence). CDR3 loop: CASSPGTGPSETQYF. The DNA of the CDR3 is TGTGCTAGCAGCCCCGGGACAGGCCCATCCGAGACCCAGTACTTC.

The chain combines TRBV28 with TRBJ2-2; no firm D call. Germline V gene lookup returns CDR1 MDHEN and CDR2 SYDVKM. Trimming shortened V by 3 bases and J by 6 bases, and 11 bases separated the two germline ends. This CDR3 has 14 amino acids. DNA of the CDR3: TGTGCCAGCAGTTTTCGGTCCGCCTCCGGGGAGCTGTTTTTT. Translated: CASSFRSASGELFF. Full variable domain (outside the CDR3, taken from reference TRBV28 and TRBJ2-2): DVKVTQSSRYLVKRTGEKVFLECVQDMDHENMFWYRQDPGLGLRLIYFSYDVKMKEKGDIPEGYSVSREKKERFSLILESASTNQTSMYLCASSFRSASGELFFGEGSRLTVL.

This clone was found once. The chain couples TRBV5-1 to TRBJ2-3, with D perhaps matching TRBD1 or TRBD2 (5 bases each). This CDR3 is built from 14 residues. Germline CDR1 reads SGHRS; CDR2 reads YFSETQ. V lost 5 bases to trimming and J lost 4 bases, with 14 bases between them. DNA of the CDR3: TGCGCCAGCAGTCCAGGGACCGTAGCAGATACGCAGTATTTT. Translation gives CASSPGTVADTQYF. The whole variable domain, remainder taken from reference TRBV5-1 and TRBJ2-3, is KAGVTQTPRYLIKTRGQQVTLSCSPISGHRSVSWYQQTPGQGLQFLFEYFSETQRNKGNFPGRFSGRQFSNSRSEMNVSTLELGDSALYLCASSPGTVADTQYFGPGTRLTVL.

J is TRBJ2-1 and V is TRBV2; D is perhaps TRBD1 (5 bases). Germline assignment: CDR1 SNHLY and CDR2 FYNNEI. Trimming took off 2 bases at V and 7 bases at J, with 21 bases between the two ends. The CDR3 has 17 residues. CDR3 amino acids: CASSESGRYEEWNEQFF. The DNA of the CDR3 is TGTGCCAGCAGTGAATCAGGGCGGTATGAAGAATGGAATGAGCAGTTCTTC.

V usage is TRBV27 and J usage is TRBJ2-3; 11 positions agree with TRBD2. The V and J ends lost 5 bases and 2 bases, in that order; junction bases with no gene match: 6. Germline-derived CDR1 and CDR2 are MNHEY and SMNVEV (reference sequence). This CDR3 has 16 residues. This CDR3 reads CASSPGTSGYTDTQYF. The CDR3, as DNA: TGTGCCAGCAGTCCGGGGACTAGCGGATACACAGATACGCAGTATTTT.

In DNA form, the CDR3 reads TGTGCCAGTAGTATAGGTACCTACGAGCAGTACTTC. Protein product: CASSIGTYEQYF. The V call is TRBV19, the J call TRBJ2-7, with D uncertain. Germline V gene data show CDR1 as LNHDA and CDR2 as SQIVND (reference sequence). Trimming left V 1 base short and J 2 bases short, with 3 bases between. The CDR3 runs 12 residues.

This sequence joins TRBV11-1 and TRBJ2-3; 9 bases map to TRBD2. The CDR3 sequence is 14 residues long. Germline V CDR1 and CDR2: SGHAT, FQDESV (reference sequence). Trimming removed 10 bases from V and 6 bases from J; junction bases left unmatched: 11. The DNA for the CDR3 is TGTGCCACCTCGAGTAGCGGGGGTTTGGATACGCAGTATTTT. Its protein product is CATSSSGGLDTQYF. Filled out from reference TRBV11-1 and TRBJ2-3, the complete variable domain reads EAEVAQSPRYKITEKSQAVAFWCDPISGHATLYWYRQILGQGPELLVQFQDESVVDDSQLPKDRFSAERLKGVDSTLKIQPAELGDSAMYLCATSSSGGLDTQYFGPGTRLTVL.

The chain couples TRBV9 to TRBJ1-6; 8 bases match TRBD1. The CDR3 has 15 residues. The germline V gene encodes CDR1 SGDLS and CDR2 YYNGEE. V trimming: 3 bases; J trimming: 3 bases; junction bases outside the gene matches: 2. CDR3: CASSGQGSYNSPLHF. CDR3 DNA: TGTGCCAGCAGCGGACAGGGGAGCTATAATTCACCCCTCCACTTT.

The chain is built from TRBV6-5 and TRBJ1-6, with D perhaps TRBD1 (5 bases). The CDR3 sequence is 11 residues long. CDR1 and CDR2 from the germline V gene are MNHEY and SVGAGI. The germline V and J ends were trimmed by 3 bases and 12 bases, with 6 bases remaining between them. The CDR3 is CASSYGGPLHF. CDR3 nucleotide sequence: TGTGCCAGCAGTTATGGGGGACCCCTCCACTTT.

The J gene is TRBJ2-5, the V gene TRBV7-9; 10 bases are a match to TRBD2. The V segment lost 5 bases and the J segment 5 bases; nucleotides outside the gene matches: 14. The CDR3 consists of 17 residues. The germline CDR1 and CDR2 sequences are SEHNR and FQNEAQ (reference sequence). CDR3 sequence (DNA): TGTGCCAGCAGCCCCTACGGACTAGCGGATCTCAGGGAGACCCAGTACTTC. It translates to CASSPYGLADLRETQYF.

The chain joins TRBV2 to TRBJ1-1; D perhaps matches TRBD1 (6 bases). With 2 bases removed from V and 3 bases from J, the gap between germline ends came to 10 bases. Germline CDR1 SNHLY, CDR2 FYNNEI. This CDR3 region has 14 residues. The CDR3 region is CASSELAGDTEAFF. In DNA, the CDR3 is TGTGCCAGCAGTGAACTTGCAGGGGACACTGAAGCTTTCTTT.

CDR3 amino acids: CASSPAGSPNEQFF. Written as DNA, the CDR3 is TGTGCCAGCTCACCTGCCGGGAGCCCCAATGAGCAGTTCTTC. The rearrangement uses TRBV18 and TRBJ2-1, with D perhaps matching TRBD2 (6 bases). V was cut by 3 bases and J by 6 bases, with 12 bases left in between. Germline V lookup: CDR1 KGHSH, CDR2 LQKENI. CDR3 length: 14 amino acids.

This clone is medium-sized. The chain combines TRBV2 with TRBJ1-1; 7 nucleotides line up with TRBD1. Germline V gene data show CDR1 as SNHLY and CDR2 as FYNNEI. The CDR3 length is 13 residues. V shed 6 bases, J shed 4 bases, and the junction held 5 bases outside the gene matches. CDR3 amino acids: CASRTGLSTEAFF. The DNA for the CDR3 is TGTGCCAGCAGGACAGGGCTTAGCACTGAAGCTTTCTTT.

This chain links TRBV5-4 with TRBJ2-2; 11 bases match TRBD2. The CDR3 loop spans 16 amino acids. The germline gives CDR1 SGHNT, CDR2 YYREEE (reference sequence). J lost 6 bases, V lost 6 bases, and 10 bases had no gene match. The CDR3 DNA reads as TGTGCCAGCACCCGTACTAGCGGGGGTTCGGCCGGGGAGCTGTTTTTT. The encoded protein is CASTRTSGGSAGELFF.

V gene TRBV10-3 combines with J gene TRBJ1-4; D is perhaps TRBD1 (5 bases). Trimming removed 2 bases from V and 2 bases from J, with 9 bases in between. The CDR3 runs 15 residues. Germline assignment: CDR1 ENHRY and CDR2 SYGVKD. Written as DNA, the CDR3 is TGTGCCATCAGTGAGGGGGGAACTACTAATGAAAAACTGTTTTTT. Translated: CAISEGGTTNEKLFF.

This clone has a single count. The rearrangement joins TRBV9 to TRBJ1-1; 7 positions match TRBD1. Germline lookup yields CDR1 SGDLS and CDR2 YYNGEE. CDR3 length equals 17 residues. V trimming: 1 base; J trimming: 2 bases; junction bases outside the gene matches: 11. The CDR3 reads CASSVIPQGVGNTEAFF. Written as DNA, the CDR3 is TGTGCCAGCAGCGTAATACCCCAGGGGGTTGGAAACACTGAAGCTTTCTTT.

The chain uses TRBV4-3 and TRBJ1-6; D perhaps matches TRBD1 (5 bases). The CDR3 consists of 17 residues. The germline gives CDR1 LGHNA, CDR2 YSLEER. V lost 0 bases to trimming and J lost 10 bases, with 19 bases between them. CDR3 sequence: CASSQEIRSGAGSPLHF. The CDR3 DNA follows: TGCGCCAGCAGCCAAGAAATTCGGTCAGGAGCAGGGTCACCCCTCCACTTT.

The chain is built from TRBV21-1 and TRBJ1-5. TRBV21-1 is shown as a pseudogene. This CDR3 is built from 14 residues. The CDR3 protein is CASSMRYSNQPQHF. The CDR3, as DNA: TGTGCCAGCAGCATGAGGTATAGCAATCAGCCCCAGCATTTT.

The chain is built from TRBV27 and TRBJ2-5; D not resolved. Judging by the DNA end, TRBJ2-7 fits better; the J call may be wrong. The CDR3 is made up of 11 amino acids. Germline V gene lookup returns CDR1 MNHEY and CDR2 SMNVEV (reference sequence). The CDR3, as DNA: TGTGCCAGCAGTTCCCGTAACGAGCAGTACTTC. Amino acid sequence: CASSSRNEQYF.

The V and J genes are TRBV6-6 and TRBJ1-1, with D possibly TRBD1 on 5 matching bases. Germline CDR1 reads MNHNY; CDR2 reads SVGAGI (reference sequence). This CDR3 is 12 amino acids long. The germline V and J ends were trimmed by 5 bases and 10 bases, with 14 bases remaining between them. The CDR3 region has the DNA TGTGCCAGCAGTGCCCACCAGGGAACAGCTTTCTTT. Amino acids: CASSAHQGTAFF.

This sequence joins TRBV25-1 and TRBJ2-1; 13 bases are a match to TRBD2. The germline V gene has CDR1 MGHDK and CDR2 SYGVNS. CDR3 size: 18 residues. The V and J ends lost 7 bases and 5 bases, in that order; junction bases with no gene match: 14. The CDR3 region is CASTPRTSGGSVHNEQFF. The CDR3 nucleotides are TGTGCCAGCACCCCCCGGACTAGCGGGGGATCGGTCCACAATGAGCAGTTCTTC. The full variable domain, completed using reference TRBV25-1 and TRBJ2-1, is EADIYQTPRYLVIGTGKKITLECSQTMGHDKMYWYQQDPGMELHLIHYSYGVNSTEKGDLSSESTVSRIRTEHFPLTLESARPSHTSQYLCASTPRTSGGSVHNEQFFGPGTRLTVL.

The J gene is TRBJ1-6, the V gene TRBV2; 9 bases match TRBD1. The CDR3 consists of 16 residues. V shed 6 bases and J 6 bases; nucleotides not matched to a gene: 9. Germline V gene sequence: CDR1 SNHLY, CDR2 FYNNEI. The CDR3 sequence is CASRIDRGIGNSPLHF. The CDR3 DNA reads as TGTGCCAGCAGGATTGACAGGGGGATAGGTAATTCACCCCTCCACTTT.

The chain carries TRBV7-2 and TRBJ2-1, with TRBD2 identical over 15 bases. The CDR3 is made up of 15 amino acids. Germline V CDR1 and CDR2: SGHTA, FQGNSA. With 4 bases clipped from V and 9 bases from J, the junction kept 4 bases outside the gene matches. CDR3 DNA sequence: TGTGCCAGCAGCTCGGGACTAGCGGGAGGAGGTGAGCAGTTCTTC. It yields the protein CASSSGLAGGGEQFF. Combining the CDR3 with reference TRBV7-2 and TRBJ2-1 gives the whole variable domain GAGVSQSPSNKVTEKGKDVELRCDPISGHTALYWYRQSLGQGLEFLIYFQGNSAPDKSGLPSDRFSAERTGGSVSTLTIQRTQQEDSAVYLCASSSGLAGGGEQFFGPGTRLTVL.